Sequencing of this T cell receptor (beta chain) was carried out in a study of post-analysis software for immune sequencing data. Background on the study: Several disease courses (relapsing-remitting, secondary progressive and progressive-relapsing) of multiple sclerosis were included. Study outcomes and limitations: F measure clustering grouped samples strongly by preparation batch. People with multiple sclerosis had a significantly lower normalized Chao1 diversity than controls did. In patients, TRBV5-6, TRBV5-1 and TRBV20-1 belonged to 4 or 5 TRBV segments found more frequently than in controls.

Notes on this clonotype: Its target is unknown.

The length of the CDR3 is 18 residues. Per germline, CDR1 SQVTM and CDR2 ANQGSEA. Presence of unique molecular identifiers characterized the TCR beta cDNA libraries. Each CDR3 protein is one row after TCRdb ran MiXCR on the PCR reads. The sample carries about 200,000 distinct CDR3 sequences, approximately 29% recorded once. The specimen was blood. V gene TRBV29-1 combines with J gene TRBJ2-1, with 9 nucleotides matching TRBD2. The DNA matches TRBJ2-7 better at its end, which makes the J call doubtful. This TCR was sampled from a girl aged 2-17 years with multiple sclerosis. The CDR3 DNA sequence: TGCAGCGTTGAGGCACAACACTCACTAGCGGGTATTTACAATGAGCAGTACTTC. The encoded protein is CSVEAQHSLAGIYNEQYF.